This is a list of T cell receptor beta chains from one sample in a study of blood T cell repertoires in COVID-19. Assay: immunoSEQ multiplex PCR; the TCRdb copy retains only in-frame clones and omits some. Of about 170,000 clones detected, 65% to 85% appear once; the ten largest clones hold 15% to 20%. Input material: peripheral blood. The receptors derive from a woman between 70 and 85 years old who had recovered from COVID-19. Each CDR3 is given with its conserved first and last residue. A D gene is named only where the DNA matches it firmly. Size is stated for part of the rows, as once, few or many counts, or as a class when the clone is expanded.

v_call	j_call	clone_size	d_call	cdr3_aa	cdr3_nt
TRBV3-1/TRBV3-2	TRBJ2-7	-	TRBD2	CASSQELLAVTPSYEQYF	TGTGCCAGCAGCCAAGAGTTACTAGCGGTTACACCCTCCTACGAGCAGTACTTC
TRBV7-9	TRBJ1-4	-	-	CASTRPGGEKLFF	TGTGCCAGCACACGCCCGGGAGGGGAAAAACTGTTTTTT
TRBV9	TRBJ2-1	-	TRBD2	CASSTPLAESYNEQFF	TGTGCCAGCAGCACCCCCCTAGCGGAGTCCTACAATGAGCAGTTCTTC
TRBV6-5	TRBJ1-4	-	-	CASGRGEKLFF	TGTGCCAGCGGAAGGGGGGAAAAACTGTTTTTT
TRBV15	TRBJ2-1	-	-	CATSSTSPGEQFF	TGTGCCACCAGCAGTACATCCCCGGGTGAGCAGTTCTTC
TRBV5-4	TRBJ2-2	-	TRBD2	CASSPGTSGRNTGELFF	TGTGCCAGCAGCCCTGGGACTAGCGGGAGGAACACCGGGGAGCTGTTTTTT
TRBV5-6	TRBJ2-1	-	-	CASSLVGRTYNEQFF	TGTGCCAGCAGCTTGGTGGGGAGAACCTACAATGAGCAGTTCTTC
TRBV2	TRBJ2-7	once	TRBD1	CASSPGTGILEQYF	TGTGCCAGCAGCCCAGGGACAGGGATTCTCGAGCAGTACTTC
TRBV15	TRBJ2-3	-	-	CATSRNYPPDTQYF	TGTGCCACCAGCAGAAACTATCCCCCGGATACGCAGTATTTT
TRBV28	TRBJ2-7	-	-	CASSFGSSYEQYF	TGTGCCAGCAGTTTCGGTAGTTCCTACGAGCAGTACTTC
TRBV27	TRBJ2-1	-	TRBD2	CASSRYSPGLAGGPRSHEQFF	TGTGCCAGCAGTCGCTACTCACCGGGACTAGCGGGGGGGCCGAGATCTCATGAGCAGTTCTTC
TRBV27	TRBJ2-7	-	-	CASSLSRWRGGEQYF	TGTGCCAGCAGTTTATCGCGGTGGAGGGGAGGCGAGCAGTACTTC
TRBV7-9	TRBJ1-4	-	TRBD1	CASSPGQVWEKLFF	TGTGCCAGCAGCCCCGGACAGGTTTGGGAAAAACTGTTTTTT
TRBV24-1	TRBJ2-5	-	TRBD1	CATSDTTGYQETQYF	TGTGCCACCAGTGACACGACAGGGTACCAAGAGACCCAGTACTTC
TRBV4-3	TRBJ1-4	-	-	CASSQADSRAEKLFF	TGCGCCAGCAGCCAGGCGGACAGCAGGGCTGAAAAACTGTTTTTT
TRBV6-5	TRBJ2-1	-	-	CASSYSTGRDEQFF	TGTGCCAGCAGTTACTCCACAGGCCGCGATGAGCAGTTCTTC
TRBV19	TRBJ1-1	-	-	CASSIGTASANTEAFF	TGTGCCAGTAGTATCGGGACTGCGTCCGCGAACACTGAAGCTTTCTTT
TRBV10-3	TRBJ2-7	-	TRBD2	CASGTSGGEQYF	TGTGCCAGCGGGACTAGTGGGGGCGAGCAGTACTTC
TRBV6-4	TRBJ1-5	-	-	CATERTGTAPQHF	TGTGCCACCGAAAGGACGGGAACCGCGCCCCAGCATTTT
TRBV2	TRBJ1-2	-	-	CASSQRQFQSYGYTF	TGTGCCAGCAGCCAGAGACAGTTCCAGTCCTATGGCTACACCTTC
TRBV7-2	TRBJ2-7	-	TRBD1	CASSPRTGSYEQYF	TGTGCCAGCAGCCCGCGGACAGGATCCTACGAGCAGTACTTC
TRBV28	TRBJ1-5	-	-	CASSLLYQPQHF	TGTGCCAGCAGTCTACTTTATCAGCCCCAGCATTTT
TRBV7-9	TRBJ2-7	-	-	CASSPQVSYEQYF	TGTGCCAGCAGCCCACAGGTATCCTACGAGCAGTACTTC
TRBV20-1	TRBJ1-4	-	-	CSASPRGGEKLFF	TGCAGTGCTAGTCCCCGGGGGGGTGAAAAACTGTTTTTT
TRBV19	TRBJ2-1	-	TRBD1	CASSIQPSGGLEQFF	TGTGCCAGTAGTATCCAACCCTCAGGGGGCCTTGAGCAGTTCTTC
TRBV3-1/TRBV3-2	TRBJ2-2	-	TRBD2	CASSPLAGGADTGELFF	TGTGCCAGCAGCCCACTAGCGGGAGGGGCGGACACCGGGGAGCTGTTTTTT
TRBV30	TRBJ1-6	-	TRBD1	CAWSGRTGTINSPLHF	TGTGCCTGGAGTGGGAGGACAGGAACAATTAATTCACCCCTCCACTTT
TRBV5-1	TRBJ2-5	-	TRBD1	CASSYFRDRGETQYF	TGCGCCAGCAGCTACTTCCGGGACAGGGGGGAGACCCAGTACTTC
TRBV7-9	TRBJ2-1	-	TRBD2	CASSPPSGRRYEQFF	TGTGCCAGCAGCCCCCCTAGCGGGAGGAGGTATGAGCAGTTCTTC
TRBV5-1	TRBJ1-3	-	-	CASSLHSPDSGNTIYF	TGCGCCAGCAGCCTCCACAGCCCCGACTCTGGAAACACCATATATTTT
TRBV6-2/TRBV6-3	TRBJ1-5	-	TRBD1	CASSYRDRVTPQHF	TGTGCCAGCAGTTACAGGGACAGGGTAACGCCCCAGCATTTT
TRBV7-3	TRBJ2-7	-	TRBD2	CASSPPRLASYEQYF	TGTGCCAGCAGCCCCCCCAGACTAGCCTCCTACGAGCAGTACTTC
TRBV28	TRBJ1-1	-	-	CASSLSAGTVTEAFF	TGTGCCAGCAGTTTATCGGCGGGTACGGTCACTGAAGCTTTCTTT
TRBV7-6	TRBJ2-4	-	-	CASSPKPGVENIQYF	TGTGCCAGCAGCCCAAAACCAGGGGTCGAAAACATTCAGTACTTC
TRBV30	TRBJ2-5	-	TRBD2	CAWSPGTSGVGAQYF	TGTGCCTGGAGCCCCGGGACTAGCGGGGTCGGGGCCCAGTACTTC
TRBV28	TRBJ2-3	-	-	CASSFPGSRADTQYF	TGTGCCAGCAGTTTCCCCGGGAGTAGGGCAGATACGCAGTATTTT
TRBV28	TRBJ2-2	-	TRBD2	CASSSPGLAGNNGELFF	TGTGCCAGCAGTTCCCCGGGACTAGCGGGTAATAACGGGGAGCTGTTTTTT
TRBV28	TRBJ1-3	once	-	CASRTVRNTIYF	TGTGCCAGCAGGACAGTCCGGAACACCATATATTTT
TRBV2	TRBJ2-6	-	TRBD1	CASNGQGGAGANVLTF	TGTGCCAGCAACGGACAGGGGGGGGCTGGGGCCAACGTCCTGACTTTC
TRBV25-1	TRBJ1-5	-	TRBD1	CASSPGRGPYQPQHF	TGTGCCAGCAGCCCCGGCAGGGGGCCTTATCAGCCCCAGCATTTT
TRBV30	TRBJ1-1	-	-	CAWSVHVNTEAFF	TGTGCCTGGAGTGTACACGTGAACACTGAAGCTTTCTTT
TRBV11-3	TRBJ2-1	-	TRBD2	CASSLVGGGEQFF	TGTGCCAGCAGCTTAGTTGGGGGGGGTGAGCAGTTCTTC
TRBV30	TRBJ1-5	-	-	CAWSVGGWDQPQHF	TGTGCCTGGAGTGTTGGAGGGTGGGATCAGCCCCAGCATTTT
TRBV6-5	TRBJ2-1	-	-	CASSPRQLQGNEQFF	TGTGCCAGCAGCCCCCGACAGCTCCAGGGCAATGAGCAGTTCTTC
TRBV6-5	TRBJ2-1	-	-	CASTPREGGGSEQFF	TGTGCCAGCACCCCCAGGGAAGGAGGGGGCAGTGAGCAGTTCTTC
TRBV6-2/TRBV6-3	TRBJ2-5	-	-	CASSYGLQETQYF	TGTGCCAGCAGTTACGGGCTACAAGAGACCCAGTACTTC
TRBV6-5	TRBJ1-4	-	TRBD1	CASSYSGGTNEKLFF	TGTGCCAGCAGTTATTCAGGGGGCACAAATGAAAAACTGTTTTTT
TRBV5-1	TRBJ1-2	-	-	CASSPQGTYGYTF	TGCGCCAGCAGCCCCCAGGGCACCTATGGCTACACCTTC